The clone carrying this TCR beta chain was found a few times. Its target is unknown. The J segment lost 2 bases and the V segment lost 5 bases, leaving 10 bases of the junction unmatched. CDR3 length equals 16 residues. The V gene's germline CDR1 is MDHEN and CDR2 SYDVKM. This record belongs to a study of T-cell reconstitution after alpha-beta-depleted transplantation in children. Study findings and constraints: When one year had passed after transplant, most T-cell counts and diversity came from newly produced T cells. Surviving recipient T cells and intrathymic progenitors accounted for some patients' high TCRbeta diversity at day 60.

A TCRbeta library incorporating unique molecular identifiers was prepared. In TCRdb, the PCR reads were re-called with MiXCR into one record per CDR3 protein. The sample carries fewer than 250,000 distinct CDR3 sequences, under 20% recorded once. Sequences were derived from PBMCs, mostly from graft donor cells, sampled 360 days after TCRalphabeta/CD19-depleted stem cell transplant. The rearrangement uses TRBV28 and TRBJ2-7; 9 nucleotides align to TRBD2. The sequence derives from a male patient between 2 and 10 years old who had a stem cell transplant for acute lymphoblastic leukemia, so the T cells may come from the graft donor. For the CDR3, the DNA is TGTGCCAGCAGTCCTCAGATAGCGGGAGTAGCCTACGAGCAGTACTTC. Its protein is CASSPQIAGVAYEQYF.